The 30 T cell receptor beta chains below were found in one sample sequenced in a study of cytomegalovirus exposure and HLA in healthy donors. This PCR relied on a set of 60 Vbeta primers and 13 Jbeta primers. Assay: immunoSEQ multiplex PCR; the TCRdb copy retains only in-frame clones and omits some. The table records about 160,000 clones, 80% to 85% of them present only once. Specimen: PBMCs. All receptors derive from a man aged 30-40 years in good health and CMV-seronegative.

This clone turned up a few times. One end of the junction is discordant with germline, which a read error may explain. The chain has TRBV6-6 and TRBJ2-4; D gene unclear. The germline V gene encodes CDR1 MNHNY and CDR2 SVGAGI (reference sequence). The CDR3 has 8 residues. CDR3 in amino acids: CASSYPNF. DNA of the CDR3: TGTGCCAGCAGTTACCCAAACTTC.

This clone was seen a few times. V usage is TRBV6-5 and J usage is TRBJ1-1; the match to TRBD1 covers 7 bases. V was clipped by 6 bases and J by 6 bases; unmatched bases: 13. Looked up from germline, CDR1 is MNHEY and CDR2 is SVGAGI. This CDR3 is 15 amino acids long. The CDR3 here is CASSRGQSRVPEAFF. Written as DNA, the CDR3 is TGTGCCAGCAGCCGGGGACAGTCTAGGGTCCCTGAAGCTTTCTTT.

This chain connects TRBV9 to TRBJ2-7; D unresolved. Germline values: CDR1 SGDLS, CDR2 YYNGEE. Trimming left V 0 bases short and J 7 bases short, with 11 bases between. The CDR3 has 13 amino acids. The CDR3 DNA reads TGTGCCAGCAGCGTAGCAGTACCGGGTGAGCAGTACTTC. Translating it yields CASSVAVPGEQYF.

The chain carries TRBV19 and TRBJ1-1; D uncertain. CDR1 is LNHDA and CDR2 is SQIVND in the germline V gene (reference sequence). V lost 0 bases and J lost 1, with 9 bases in between. The CDR3 is 15 residues long. The CDR3 region is CASSIEAAGNTEAFF. CDR3 DNA sequence: TGTGCCAGTAGTATAGAAGCGGCAGGGAACACTGAAGCTTTCTTT.

The V call is TRBV29-1, the J call TRBJ2-5; D not resolved. Trimming left V 7 bases short and J 5 bases short, with 11 bases between. This CDR3 comprises 11 residues. From germline, CDR1 is SQVTM and CDR2 ANQGSEA. The CDR3 DNA reads as TGCAGCGGCGGTTGGAGCGAGACCCAGTACTTC. It codes for CSGGWSETQYF.

This chain uses TRBV28 with TRBJ1-3, with D maybe TRBD1 (6 bases). The CDR3 runs to 15 residues. Trimming stripped 6 bases from V and 2 bases from J, with 14 bases between. Germline V gives CDR1 MDHEN, CDR2 SYDVKM. CDR3 amino acids: CASSLGGLTGNTIYF. The CDR3 DNA is TGTGCCAGCAGCCTAGGGGGTTTAACTGGAAACACCATATATTTT.

The rearrangement links TRBV28 to TRBJ2-3; 14 nucleotides align to TRBD2. V lost 6 bases to trimming and J lost 5 bases; unmatched junction nucleotides: 10. Germline-derived CDR1 and CDR2 are MDHEN and SYDVKM. This CDR3 is built from 17 residues. The CDR3 nucleotides read TGTGCCAGCAGAAACAGGGGACTAGCGGGAGTGGTAGATACGCAGTATTTT. This codes for CASRNRGLAGVVDTQYF.

The table lists this clone with a count of one. The chain is built from TRBV4-1 and TRBJ2-3; 14 bases map to TRBD2. The CDR3 consists of 18 residues. With V trimmed by 1 base and J by 1 base, 4 bases remained unmatched. Looked up from germline, CDR1 is MGHRA and CDR2 is YSYEKL. The CDR3 spells CASSQGTSGGRGTDTQYF. The CDR3 DNA sequence: TGCGCCAGCAGCCAAGGGACTAGCGGGGGGCGGGGCACAGATACGCAGTATTTT.

The rearrangement uses TRBV10-3 and TRBJ1-5; D possibly corresponds to TRBD1 (6 bases). The CDR3 totals 14 residues. In germline, CDR1 is ENHRY, CDR2 SYGVKD. V was cut by 8 bases and J by 2 bases, with 13 bases left in between. CDR3 residues: CAIGAGVGNQPQHF. The CDR3 region has the DNA TGTGCCATCGGGGCAGGGGTAGGCAATCAGCCCCAGCATTTT.

The chain couples TRBV28 to TRBJ1-5; no firm D call. This CDR3 has 16 residues. Germline CDR1 MDHEN, CDR2 SYDVKM. The V and J ends lost 5 bases and 4 bases respectively, with 18 bases between them. CDR3 residues: CASSPTRGRANQPQHF. DNA for the CDR3: TGTGCCAGCAGTCCAACCAGAGGGAGGGCAAATCAGCCCCAGCATTTT.

This chain joins TRBV6-1 and TRBJ2-1; D is undetermined. CDR1 and CDR2 (germline): MNHNS, SASEGT. Trimming cost V 4 bases and J 2 bases, with 9 bases left between them. There are 14 residues in the CDR3. The CDR3: CASSATPPYNEQFF. The CDR3 nucleotides are TGTGCCAGCAGTGCTACGCCGCCCTACAATGAGCAGTTCTTC.

Only one count was recorded for this clone. The junction differs from germline at one of its ends, possibly a read error. The CDR3 nucleotides are TGCGTCAGCAGCCAAGACAGGGGGCTTGAAAAACTGTTTTTT. Its protein is CVSSQDRGLEKLFF. The genes are TRBV4-1 and TRBJ1-4, with 10 nucleotides matching TRBD1. There are 14 residues in the CDR3. The germline gives CDR1 MGHRA, CDR2 YSYEKL.

The CDR3 DNA is TGTGCCAGCAGCGCCGGGACAATAGATTCACCCCTCCACTTT. The encoded protein is CASSAGTIDSPLHF. V usage is TRBV7-8 and J usage is TRBJ1-6, with D perhaps TRBD1 (6 bases). CDR1 is SGHVS and CDR2 is FQNEAQ in the germline V gene. This CDR3 has 14 amino acids. Trimming left V 5 bases short and J 8 bases short, with 13 bases between.

The chain is built from TRBV2 and TRBJ2-6; 7 bases match TRBD1. Looked up from germline, CDR1 is SNHLY and CDR2 is FYNNEI. The CDR3 has 18 amino acids. The V segment lost 0 bases and the J segment 0 bases; nucleotides outside the gene matches: 5. The CDR3 nucleotides read TGTGCCAGCAGTGAAGCCAGGGGGTTCTCCTCTGGGGCCAACGTCCTGACTTTC. Its protein product is CASSEARGFSSGANVLTF.

This chain links TRBV2 with TRBJ2-1; the match to TRBD2 covers 10 bases. V trimming: 4 bases; J trimming: 8 bases; junction bases outside the gene matches: 14. From germline, CDR1 is SNHLY and CDR2 FYNNEI. CDR3 size: 17 residues. CDR3: CASSVSSGGAFRDEQFF. The CDR3 nucleotides are TGTGCCAGCAGTGTTTCGAGCGGGGGGGCTTTTAGGGATGAGCAGTTCTTC.

V gene TRBV5-1 combines with J gene TRBJ2-7; perhaps TRBD1 as D (6 bases). Germline lookup yields CDR1 SGHRS and CDR2 YFSETQ. The CDR3 consists of 16 residues. V was shortened by 1 base and J by 5 bases, with 19 bases between the two germline ends. The CDR3 reads CASSLMQGTGFNEQYF. The CDR3 DNA is TGCGCCAGCAGCTTGATGCAGGGTACAGGGTTTAACGAGCAGTACTTC.

The J gene is TRBJ2-2, the V gene TRBV2; 10 nucleotides match TRBD2. The V gene end was trimmed by 6 bases and the J gene end by 8 bases; junction bases not matched to a gene: 9. CDR1 is SNHLY, CDR2 FYNNEI, per germline. The CDR3 loop spans 15 amino acids. The CDR3 region is CASRLSGGAVGELFF. CDR3 coding DNA: TGTGCCAGCAGGCTAAGCGGGGGGGCGGTGGGGGAGCTGTTTTTT.

This chain connects TRBV30 to TRBJ1-5; maybe TRBD1 (6 bases). There are 13 residues in the CDR3. Deletions cut 3 bases from V and 8 bases from J, with 14 bases between. CDR1 and CDR2 (germline): GTSNPN, SVGIG (reference sequence). The CDR3 reads CAWSGGAREPQHF. The CDR3 DNA follows: TGTGCCTGGAGCGGGGGGGCGCGGGAGCCCCAGCATTTT. Combining the CDR3 with reference TRBV30 and TRBJ1-5 gives the whole variable domain SQTIHQWPATLVQPVGSPLSLECTVEGTSNPNLYWYRQAAGRGLQLLFYSVGIGQISSEVPQNLSASRPQDRQFILSSKKLLLSDSGFYLCAWSGGAREPQHFGDGTRLSIL.

This chain connects TRBV18 to TRBJ2-1; D perhaps matches TRBD2 (5 bases). Germline V gene lookup returns CDR1 KGHSH and CDR2 LQKENI. This CDR3 is built from 13 residues. V lost 2 bases and J lost 8, with 10 bases in between. CDR3 loop: CASSPKGAHEQFF. The CDR3 DNA sequence: TGTGCCAGCTCACCAAAGGGAGCCCATGAGCAGTTCTTC.

This clone was seen once. The V call is TRBV10-1, the J call TRBJ2-7; the D gene is possibly TRBD1 (6 bases). The ends were cut back, 10 bases at V and 6 bases at J, with 16 bases in the middle. In germline, CDR1 is WNHNN, CDR2 SYGVQD (reference sequence). This CDR3 is built from 12 residues. CDR3 amino acids: CAINMTGSEQYF. The CDR3 region has the DNA TGCGCCATCAACATGACAGGTTCCGAGCAGTACTTC.

This sequence joins TRBV2 and TRBJ2-5; D is unresolved. The CDR3 covers 12 residues. V lost 2 bases, J lost 2 bases, and 3 bases lay in between. Looked up from germline, CDR1 is SNHLY and CDR2 is FYNNEI. CDR3 DNA sequence: TGTGCCAGCAGTGAACAGCAAGAGACCCAGTACTTC. Its translation is CASSEQQETQYF.

V is TRBV29-1 and J is TRBJ1-2; D is possibly TRBD1 (5 bases). This CDR3 comprises 11 residues. V was cut by 3 bases and J by 5 bases, with 7 bases left in between. The germline CDR1 and CDR2 sequences are SQVTM and ANQGSEA. The CDR3 spells CSVEGGYGYTF. As DNA, the CDR3 is TGCAGCGTTGAGGGGGGTTATGGCTACACCTTC.

This clone was counted a single time. V gene TRBV7-2 combines with J gene TRBJ2-1; 7 bases line up with TRBD1. Trimming cost V 4 bases and J 10 bases; bases outside gene matches: 7. Germline V gene lookup returns CDR1 SGHTA and CDR2 FQGNSA. The CDR3 contains 13 residues. The CDR3 DNA follows: TGTGCCAGCAGCTCAGAGACGGACAGGGAGCAGTTCTTC. Protein product: CASSSETDREQFF.

The V and J genes are TRBV9 and TRBJ2-2, with D unresolved. Per the germline V gene, CDR1 is SGDLS and CDR2 is YYNGEE. V lost 2 bases, J lost 3 bases, and 2 bases lay in between. The CDR3 loop spans 12 amino acids. For the CDR3, the DNA is TGTGCCAGCAGCGTCTACACCGGGGAGCTGTTTTTT. This sequence encodes CASSVYTGELFF.

CDR3: CASSFGGGSNYGYTF. The CDR3 bases are TGTGCCAGCAGCTTCGGAGGGGGCTCTAACTATGGCTACACCTTC. The gene calls are TRBV7-8 and TRBJ1-2; 7 positions agree with TRBD1. The V and J ends lost 3 bases and 0 bases, in that order; junction bases with no gene match: 4. The CDR3 spans 15 residues. Germline V CDR1 and CDR2: SGHVS, FQNEAQ.

The V gene is TRBV7-9, the J gene TRBJ1-6; D remains unclear. Germline values: CDR1 SEHNR, CDR2 FQNEAQ (reference sequence). V was clipped by 5 bases and J by 4 bases, with 15 bases between them. CDR3 length equals 16 residues. As DNA, the CDR3 is TGTGCCAGCAGCCCAGCGGACCGTTCGTATAATTCACCCCTCCACTTT. It yields the protein CASSPADRSYNSPLHF.

The chain recombines TRBV4-3 with TRBJ1-1; unclear D gene. This CDR3 contains 16 residues. The germline V gene has CDR1 LGHNA and CDR2 YSLEER. V was clipped by 0 bases and J by 3 bases, with 14 bases between them. CDR3 amino acids: CASSQDYPFLDTEAFF. The CDR3, as DNA: TGCGCCAGCAGCCAAGACTATCCGTTTCTGGACACTGAAGCTTTCTTT.

The chain is built from TRBV14 and TRBJ2-5; perhaps TRBD1 as D (6 bases). This CDR3 is 12 amino acids long. Per the germline V gene, CDR1 is SGHDN and CDR2 is FVKESK. V lost 0 bases and J 14 bases, leaving 13 bases between the germline ends. CDR3 coding DNA: TGTGCCAGCAGCCAAGATGGGGACAAGAGATACTTC. Its translation: CASSQDGDKRYF.

The genes are TRBV6-5 and TRBJ1-1; 7 nucleotides match TRBD1. Germline trimming cut 5 bases from V and 1 base from J; bases unmatched to any gene: 4. The length of the CDR3 is 14 residues. Looked up from germline, CDR1 is MNHEY and CDR2 is SVGAGI. The CDR3 loop reads CASSDGQENTEAFF. CDR3 nucleotides: TGTGCCAGCAGTGATGGACAGGAGAACACTGAAGCTTTCTTT.

The rearrangement links TRBV10-1 to TRBJ2-1; 9 bases are a match to TRBD2. There are 14 residues in the CDR3. J was trimmed by 12 bases and V by 3 bases; bases with no gene match: 9. The germline gives CDR1 WNHNN, CDR2 SYGVQD (reference sequence). The CDR3 is CASSEVLAGTLQFF. Written as DNA, the CDR3 is TGCGCCAGCAGTGAAGTACTAGCGGGCACCCTGCAGTTCTTC.